These 30 T cell receptor beta chains were all obtained from the same sample, sequenced in a study of graft-versus-host responses after intestinal transplantation. Only in-frame clones appear in the TCRdb table, and some are missing; sequencing was by immunoSEQ multiplex PCR. Of tens of thousands of clones listed, approximately 90% were seen once; the top ten hold roughly 2.7%. The sample here was PBMCs, taken almost 120 days after intestinal transplantation. The receptor set was obtained from a human patient who received an intestinal transplant, so some T cells may come from the graft donor.

This clone was detected a few times. The CDR3 sequence is CASSRITPGTGNTGYTF. The CDR3 DNA follows: TGTGCCAGTAGCAGAATCACCCCCGGGACAGGGAATACTGGCTACACCTTC. The chain carries TRBV19 and TRBJ1-2, with TRBD1 identical over 9 bases. From germline, CDR1 is LNHDA and CDR2 SQIVND (reference sequence). V lost 6 bases, J lost 7 bases, and 18 bases stayed unmatched. CDR3 size: 17 residues.

The V and J genes are TRBV4-1 and TRBJ1-1, with TRBD1 matching 8 bases. The CDR3 has 14 residues. The V and J ends lost 1 base and 7 bases, in that order; junction bases with no gene match: 5. Germline V gene data show CDR1 as MGHRA and CDR2 as YSYEKL. CDR3 residues: CASSQGQGAFEAFF. DNA for the CDR3: TGCGCCAGCAGCCAAGGGCAGGGGGCGTTTGAAGCTTTCTTT.

J is TRBJ1-1 and V is TRBV6-5; D call uncertain. This CDR3 has 15 residues. The V gene lost 6 bases and the J gene lost 2 bases, with 16 bases spanning the gap. CDR1 and CDR2 from the germline V gene are MNHEY and SVGAGI. The CDR3 reads CASRRAFSPNTEAFF. In DNA, the CDR3 is TGTGCCAGCAGGAGGGCCTTTTCCCCCAACACTGAAGCTTTCTTT.

This chain connects TRBV7-9 to TRBJ1-2; possibly TRBD1 for D (6 bases). Looked up from germline, CDR1 is SEHNR and CDR2 is FQNEAQ (reference sequence). This CDR3 is built from 15 residues. The V gene lost 5 bases and the J gene lost 7 bases, with 20 bases spanning the gap. The CDR3 protein is CASSKQTGGWGGYTF. Written as DNA, the CDR3 is TGTGCCAGCAGCAAACAGACAGGTGGCTGGGGTGGCTACACCTTC. Filled out from reference TRBV7-9 and TRBJ1-2, the complete variable domain reads DTGVSQNPRHKITKRGQNVTFRCDPISEHNRLYWYRQTLGQGPEFLTYFQNEAQLEKSRLLSDRFSAERPKGSFSTLEIQRTEQGDSAMYLCASSKQTGGWGGYTFGSGTRLTVV.

The V gene is TRBV11-2, the J gene TRBJ2-1, with 15 positions matching TRBD2. The CDR3 has 18 residues. Germline trimming cut 6 bases from V and 5 bases from J; bases unmatched to any gene: 11. Germline assignment: CDR1 SGHAT and CDR2 FQNNGV. This CDR3 reads CASRRPGGLAGGHNEQFF. CDR3 DNA: TGTGCCAGCAGGCGCCCCGGGGGACTAGCGGGGGGACACAATGAGCAGTTCTTC.

This rearrangement joins TRBV30 to TRBJ2-7; D is uncertain. CDR1 and CDR2 from the germline V gene are GTSNPN and SVGIG (reference sequence). This CDR3 has 14 residues. Trimming shortened V by 0 bases and J by 3 bases, and 12 bases separated the two germline ends. CDR3 sequence (DNA): TGTGCCTGGAGTGTAGGCTCCGTTCGCTACGAGCAGTACTTC. This gives the protein CAWSVGSVRYEQYF.

This rearrangement joins TRBV6-6 to TRBJ2-5; 13 bases are shared with TRBD2. CDR1 is MNHNY, CDR2 SVGAGI, per germline (reference sequence). The trim removed 4 bases at V and 5 bases at J, leaving 4 bases unmatched. This CDR3 is built from 15 residues. CDR3 region: CASSFTSGRGETQYF. CDR3 sequence (DNA): TGTGCCAGCAGTTTTACTAGCGGGAGGGGGGAGACCCAGTACTTC.

This clone was detected only a few times. The gene calls are TRBV2 and TRBJ2-7, with D possibly matching TRBD1 (6 bases). Trimming shortened V by 6 bases and J by 0 bases, and 12 bases separated the two germline ends. The CDR3 length is 14 residues. CDR1 SNHLY and CDR2 FYNNEI come from the germline V gene. CDR3 sequence: CASRGQGLSYEQYF. The CDR3 coding sequence is TGTGCCAGCAGGGGTCAGGGGCTCTCCTACGAGCAGTACTTC.

J is TRBJ2-2 and V is TRBV19, with TRBD1 matching 8 bases. CDR1 is LNHDA and CDR2 is SQIVND in the germline V gene (reference sequence). The CDR3 has 14 residues. Unmatched junction bases numbered 3, after V lost 4 bases and J lost 5 bases. CDR3 region: CASSRQGATGELFF. CDR3 nucleotides: TGTGCCAGTAGTAGGCAGGGGGCTACCGGGGAGCTGTTTTTT. The complete variable domain, with remaining parts taken from reference TRBV19 and TRBJ2-2, reads DGGITQSPKYLFRKEGQNVTLSCEQNLNHDAMYWYRQDPGQGLRLIYYSQIVNDFQKGDIAEGYSVSREKKESFPLTVTSAQKNPTAFYLCASSRQGATGELFFGEGSRLTVL.

This rearrangement joins TRBV28 to TRBJ2-7, with 9 bases fitting TRBD1. This CDR3 region has 14 residues. Trimming at V came to 6 bases and at J to 5 bases, leaving 8 bases not matched to a gene. Germline assignment: CDR1 MDHEN and CDR2 SYDVKM. CDR3 region: CASRPTGGSDEQYF. CDR3 DNA sequence: TGTGCCAGCAGACCAACAGGGGGCAGCGACGAGCAGTACTTC. Full variable domain (missing parts from reference TRBV28 and TRBJ2-7): DVKVTQSSRYLVKRTGEKVFLECVQDMDHENMFWYRQDPGLGLRLIYFSYDVKMKEKGDIPEGYSVSREKKERFSLILESASTNQTSMYLCASRPTGGSDEQYFGPGTRLTVT.

The chain joins TRBV4-2 to TRBJ2-5; a weak D match, TRBD1 (5 bases). Germline assignment: CDR1 LGHNA and CDR2 YNFKEQ. The V end lost 1 base, the J end lost 2 bases, and 5 bases lay between the germline ends. The CDR3 runs 13 residues. CDR3 residues: CASSQGQQETQYF. In DNA form, the CDR3 reads TGTGCCAGCAGCCAAGGACAGCAAGAGACCCAGTACTTC.

The gene calls are TRBV6-1 and TRBJ2-2, with D perhaps matching TRBD1 (5 bases). Per germline, CDR1 MNHNS and CDR2 SASEGT. Trimming removed 6 bases from V and 1 base from J, with 9 bases in between. The CDR3 consists of 14 residues. This chain's CDR3 is CASRYTGNTGELFF. The CDR3 DNA reads TGTGCCAGCAGATACACAGGGAACACCGGGGAGCTGTTTTTT.

This chain links TRBV11-2 with TRBJ2-5; 8 nucleotides agree with TRBD1. The CDR3 runs to 15 residues. The germline V gene encodes CDR1 SGHAT and CDR2 FQNNGV. The junction had 5 bases not matched to a gene; V was cut back by 1 base and J by 4 bases. CDR3 in amino acids: CASSLADRVGETQYF. CDR3 DNA sequence: TGTGCCAGCAGCTTAGCGGACAGGGTAGGAGAGACCCAGTACTTC.

This chain's CDR3 is CSVDTRQGHDEQYF. CDR3 nucleotides: TGCAGCGTTGATACGCGACAGGGTCACGACGAGCAGTACTTC. The rearrangement links TRBV29-1 to TRBJ2-7; 7 positions match TRBD1. Germline CDR1 is SQVTM and CDR2 is ANQGSEA. J gave up 5 bases and V 3 bases, and 10 bases lay outside the gene matches. The CDR3 has 14 residues.

This clone came up a few times. The genes are TRBV27 and TRBJ2-7; 7 nucleotides agree with TRBD1. This CDR3 is 13 amino acids long. Germline V gene sequence: CDR1 MNHEY, CDR2 SMNVEV (reference sequence). V was clipped by 8 bases and J by 6 bases; unmatched bases: 10. The CDR3 protein is CASGQAPRLEQYF. CDR3 coding DNA: TGTGCCAGCGGACAGGCCCCCAGGCTCGAGCAGTACTTC.

V is TRBV7-8 and J is TRBJ1-3, with unresolved D. Germline CDR1 SGHVS, CDR2 FQNEAQ. V shed 1 base and J shed 4 bases, with 14 bases lying between them. The CDR3 is 16 amino acids. The CDR3: CASSLDGSPAGNTIYF. The CDR3, as DNA: TGTGCCAGCAGCTTAGACGGGAGCCCAGCGGGAAACACCATATATTTT.

V usage is TRBV19 and J usage is TRBJ2-1, with 11 positions matching TRBD2. The CDR3 spans 14 residues. Germline V gene data show CDR1 as LNHDA and CDR2 as SQIVND (reference sequence). V lost 5 bases, J lost 7 bases, and 4 bases stayed unmatched. The CDR3: CASSVIAGGNEQFF. In DNA, the CDR3 is TGTGCCAGTAGTGTAATAGCGGGGGGGAATGAGCAGTTCTTC.

The chain has TRBV11-2 and TRBJ2-5; 8 bases agree with TRBD1. TRBJ2-7 matches the DNA end more closely, so the J call is doubtful. This CDR3 has 15 amino acids. CDR1 and CDR2 from the germline V gene are SGHAT and FQNNGV. The CDR3 spells CASSLRTGNTYEQYF. The CDR3 nucleotides are TGTGCCAGCAGCTTACGGACAGGGAACACCTACGAGCAGTACTTC.

The chain combines TRBV4-1 with TRBJ2-3; D is perhaps TRBD1 or TRBD2 (6 bases each). CDR3 length: 15 residues. Trimming shortened V by 4 bases and J by 4 bases, and 15 bases separated the two germline ends. Germline CDR1 is MGHRA and CDR2 is YSYEKL. The CDR3 is CASSLSGAASDTQYF. For the CDR3, the DNA is TGCGCCAGCAGCCTCTCGGGGGCAGCCTCAGATACGCAGTATTTT.

The chain links TRBV7-8 to TRBJ2-1; D uncertain. This CDR3 spans 15 amino acids. Trimming took 4 bases from V and 3 from J, leaving 13 bases between them. CDR1 and CDR2 from the germline V gene are SGHVS and FQNEAQ. The CDR3 region is CASSSNGDGYNEQFF. CDR3 sequence (DNA): TGTGCCAGCAGCTCTAACGGAGACGGCTACAATGAGCAGTTCTTC.

The chain is built from TRBV7-9 and TRBJ2-5; 8 positions match TRBD1. CDR1 and CDR2 from the germline V gene are SEHNR and FQNEAQ (reference sequence). V lost 3 bases and J lost 5; bases outside the gene matches: 5. The CDR3 loop spans 14 amino acids. This CDR3 is CASSLDRAGETQYF. For the CDR3, the DNA is TGTGCCAGCAGCTTGGACAGGGCGGGGGAGACCCAGTACTTC. Variable domain in full (rest from reference TRBV7-9 and TRBJ2-5): DTGVSQNPRHKITKRGQNVTFRCDPISEHNRLYWYRQTLGQGPEFLTYFQNEAQLEKSRLLSDRFSAERPKGSFSTLEIQRTEQGDSAMYLCASSLDRAGETQYFGPGTRLLVL.

CDR3: CASSLGLAGGPIETQYF. The CDR3 region has the DNA TGCGCCAGCAGCTTGGGTCTAGCGGGGGGGCCGATTGAGACCCAGTACTTC. The V and J genes are TRBV5-1 and TRBJ2-5, with 12 bases fitting TRBD2. CDR3 length equals 17 residues. CDR1 and CDR2 (germline): SGHRS, YFSETQ. J was trimmed by 5 bases and V by 0 bases; bases with no gene match: 8.

The V call is TRBV15, the J call TRBJ2-2, with TRBD2 identical over 7 bases. CDR1 and CDR2 from the germline V gene are LNHNV and YYDKDF (reference sequence). This CDR3 comprises 14 residues. The junction had 2 bases not matched to a gene; V was cut back by 0 bases and J by 7 bases. In DNA, the CDR3 is TGTGCCACCAGCAGAGACCGGGAGGTCGGGGAGCTGTTTTTT. Its translation is CATSRDREVGELFF.

J is TRBJ2-5 and V is TRBV5-1, with 8 nucleotides matching TRBD1. Germline lookup yields CDR1 SGHRS and CDR2 YFSETQ. The CDR3 contains 15 residues. The J segment lost 0 bases and the V segment lost 4 bases, leaving 5 bases of the junction unmatched. CDR3: CASSRGTGHQETQYF. The CDR3 bases are TGCGCCAGCAGCCGCGGGACAGGCCACCAAGAGACCCAGTACTTC.

The CDR3 DNA sequence: TGTGCCAGCAGTTACGGTGAGGGCTCCTACAATGAGCAGTTCTTC. Its protein is CASSYGEGSYNEQFF. The chain recombines TRBV6-5 with TRBJ2-1; possibly TRBD2 for D (5 bases). This CDR3 has 15 amino acids. Trimming left V 2 bases short and J 0 bases short, with 8 bases between. Germline CDR1 MNHEY, CDR2 SVGAGI.

V usage is TRBV28 and J usage is TRBJ2-7; 7 nucleotides align to TRBD1. CDR3 length: 14 amino acids. Trimming at V came to 6 bases and at J to 5 bases, leaving 10 bases not matched to a gene. Germline CDR1 MDHEN, CDR2 SYDVKM. CDR3 sequence (DNA): TGTGCCAGCAGGGATGGACAGGCCCCCCACGAGCAGTACTTC. It translates to CASRDGQAPHEQYF.

This chain uses TRBV13 with TRBJ2-2; tentatively, D is TRBD2 (5 bases). The V and J ends lost 7 bases and 5 bases respectively, with 14 bases between them. Germline V gives CDR1 PRHDT, CDR2 FYEKMQ (reference sequence). CDR3 length equals 14 residues. As DNA, the CDR3 is TGTGCCAGCACCTCCCTTTCGGGGACCGGGGAGCTGTTTTTT. Translated, it gives CASTSLSGTGELFF.

The gene calls are TRBV14 and TRBJ2-5; D is unclear. There are 12 residues in the CDR3. CDR1 is SGHDN, CDR2 FVKESK, per germline. Deletions cut 1 base from V and 4 bases from J, with 4 bases between. The CDR3 DNA is TGTGCCAGCAGCCAAGTTTCAGAGACCCAGTACTTC. This translates into CASSQVSETQYF. The variable domain in full, completed from reference TRBV14 and TRBJ2-5, reads EAGVTQFPSHSVIEKGQTVTLRCDPISGHDNLYWYRRVMGKEIKFLLHFVKESKQDESGMPNNRFLAERTGGTYSTLKVQPAELEDSGVYFCASSQVSETQYFGPGTRLLVL.

The chain recombines TRBV19 with TRBJ1-2; D may be TRBD1 (6 bases). CDR3 length: 15 residues. CDR1 and CDR2 (germline): LNHDA, SQIVND (reference sequence). Trimming removed 4 bases from V and 4 bases from J, with 16 bases in between. The CDR3 region is CASSTRDTRPYGYTF. The CDR3 coding sequence is TGTGCCAGTAGTACGAGGGACACCCGTCCCTATGGCTACACCTTC.

CDR3 protein: CATSRVLGGTEAFF. CDR3 sequence (DNA): TGTGCCACCAGCAGAGTATTGGGGGGGACTGAAGCTTTCTTT. This chain joins TRBV15 and TRBJ1-1, with D possibly TRBD1 on 5 matching bases. Germline V lookup: CDR1 LNHNV, CDR2 YYDKDF (reference sequence). Deletions cut 1 base from V and 5 bases from J, with 11 bases between. There are 14 residues in the CDR3. Full variable domain (rest looked up from reference TRBV15 and TRBJ1-1): DAMVIQNPRYQVTQFGKPVTLSCSQTLNHNVMYWYQQKSSQAPKLLFHYYDKDFNNEADTPDNFQSRRPNTSFCFLDIRSPGLGDTAMYLCATSRVLGGTEAFFGQGTRLTVV.